This T cell receptor (beta chain) was captured by sequencing in a study of shared clonotypes between healthy human individuals. Study in general: CD4 naive cells filled three plates per donor, CD4 memory three, CD8 naive two and CD8 memory one.

CDR1 LNHDA and CDR2 SQIVND come from the germline V gene (reference sequence). The V end lost 6 bases, the J end lost 5 bases, and 13 bases lay between the germline ends. This CDR3 is built from 13 residues. Comments on this clone: Its antigen is not known.

Measured with immunoSEQ multiplex PCR; TCRdb has only the in-frame clones, and not every one. Here the sample spans fewer than 3 million clones, 85% to 95% being singletons. Study-wide points: The generation probabilities recorded for non-shared clonotypes fell below those of clonotypes shared by all four donors.

Material: naive CD4+ T cells from PBMCs. Indicated subset: CD45RA+ positively selected. This clonotype was obtained from a man between 18 and 35 years old in good health. Some clones in this sample may be carry-over from other donors' samples. V and J are TRBV19 and TRBJ1-1, with D unclear. The CDR3 DNA is TGTGCCAGTAGCCCAGAATTACGGACTGAAGCTTTCTTT. It translates to CASSPELRTEAFF.